These T cell receptor beta chains were read from a single sample in a study of cytomegalovirus exposure and HLA in healthy donors. Profiling relied on immunoSEQ multiplex PCR, and the TCRdb table lists in-frame clones only, not all of them. Of 35,000 to 55,000 clones detected, approximately 80% appear once; the ten largest clones hold 1.4%. The sample was PBMCs. The receptors originated from a man aged 25-45 years in good health and CMV-seronegative. Both conserved end residues are part of each CDR3. A D gene is named only where the DNA matches it firmly. The size field is filled for only some rows; it gives once, few, many or a size class.

d_call: NA; v_call: TRBV7-5; cdr3_length: 16; j_call: TRBJ2-7; clone_size: NA; cdr3_aa: CVRSSSGRVPSYEQYF; cdr3_nt: TGTGTCAGAAGCTCTAGCGGGAGGGTTCCCTCCTACGAGCAGTACTTC
d_call: TRBD1; v_call: TRBV7-2; cdr3_length: 15; j_call: TRBJ2-7; clone_size: NA; cdr3_aa: CASSLLRQGFYEQYF; cdr3_nt: TGTGCCAGCAGCCTCTTAAGACAGGGTTTCTACGAGCAGTACTTC
d_call: TRBD2; v_call: TRBV4-3; cdr3_length: 17; j_call: TRBJ2-3; clone_size: NA; cdr3_aa: CASSQDRSGSYTDTQYF; cdr3_nt: TGCGCCAGCAGCCAAGATCGTAGCGGGAGTTACACAGATACGCAGTATTTT
d_call: TRBD1; v_call: TRBV27; cdr3_length: 15; j_call: TRBJ2-3; clone_size: NA; cdr3_aa: CASSRQGTSTDTQYF; cdr3_nt: TGTGCCAGCAGTCGACAGGGGACGAGCACAGATACGCAGTATTTT
d_call: TRBD1; v_call: TRBV25-1; cdr3_length: 12; j_call: TRBJ2-1; clone_size: once; cdr3_aa: CASSRDRAEQFF; cdr3_nt: TGTGCCAGCAGTAGGGACAGGGCTGAGCAGTTCTTC
d_call: NA; v_call: TRBV4-1; cdr3_length: 15; j_call: TRBJ2-5; clone_size: once; cdr3_aa: CASSQDPGALKTQYF; cdr3_nt: TGCGCCAGCAGCCAAGATCCAGGGGCTCTTAAGACCCAGTACTTC
d_call: TRBD2; v_call: TRBV7-9; cdr3_length: 14; j_call: TRBJ2-7; clone_size: NA; cdr3_aa: CASSTTPGRYEQYF; cdr3_nt: TGTGCCAGCAGCACCACTCCCGGGAGGTACGAGCAGTACTTC
d_call: TRBD1; v_call: TRBV9; cdr3_length: 15; j_call: TRBJ2-1; clone_size: NA; cdr3_aa: CASSPRTGTNNEQFF; cdr3_nt: TGTGCCAGCAGCCCACGGACAGGGACAAACAATGAGCAGTTCTTC
d_call: TRBD2; v_call: TRBV5-1; cdr3_length: 16; j_call: TRBJ2-1; clone_size: NA; cdr3_aa: CASSVMLAGGYNEQFF; cdr3_nt: TGCGCCAGCAGCGTTATGCTAGCGGGAGGGTACAATGAGCAGTTCTTC
d_call: TRBD2; v_call: TRBV29-1; cdr3_length: 12; j_call: TRBJ2-5; clone_size: once; cdr3_aa: CSVEGGGETQYF; cdr3_nt: TGCAGCGTTGAGGGGGGGGGAGAGACCCAGTACTTC
d_call: NA; v_call: TRBV19; cdr3_length: 15; j_call: TRBJ1-6; clone_size: NA; cdr3_aa: CASKEPGGPNSPLHF; cdr3_nt: TGTGCCAGTAAAGAGCCCGGGGGGCCGAATTCACCCCTCCACTTT
d_call: TRBD1; v_call: TRBV4-3; cdr3_length: 15; j_call: TRBJ1-4; clone_size: NA; cdr3_aa: CASSQYGQGSEKLFF; cdr3_nt: TGCGCCAGCAGCCAATATGGACAGGGGAGTGAAAAACTGTTTTTT